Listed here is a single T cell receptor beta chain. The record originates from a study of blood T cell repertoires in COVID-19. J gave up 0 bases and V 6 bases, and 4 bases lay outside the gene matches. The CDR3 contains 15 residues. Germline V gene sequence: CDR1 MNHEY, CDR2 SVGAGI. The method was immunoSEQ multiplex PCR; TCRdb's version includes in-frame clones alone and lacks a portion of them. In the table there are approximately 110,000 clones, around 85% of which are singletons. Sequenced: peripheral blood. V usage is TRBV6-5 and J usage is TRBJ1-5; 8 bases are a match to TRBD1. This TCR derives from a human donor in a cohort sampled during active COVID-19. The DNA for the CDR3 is TGTGCCAGCAGGGACAGGGCTTATAGCAATCAGCCCCAGCATTTT. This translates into CASRDRAYSNQPQHF.